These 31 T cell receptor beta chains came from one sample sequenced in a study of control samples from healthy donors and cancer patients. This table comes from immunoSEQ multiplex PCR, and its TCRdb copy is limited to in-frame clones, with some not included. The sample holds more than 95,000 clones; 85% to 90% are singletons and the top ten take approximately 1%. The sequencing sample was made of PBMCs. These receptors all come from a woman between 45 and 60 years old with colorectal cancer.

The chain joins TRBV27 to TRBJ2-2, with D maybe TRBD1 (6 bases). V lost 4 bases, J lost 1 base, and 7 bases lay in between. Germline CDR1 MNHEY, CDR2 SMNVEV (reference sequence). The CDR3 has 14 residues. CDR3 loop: CASSWTENTGELFF. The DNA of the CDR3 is TGTGCCAGCAGTTGGACAGAGAACACCGGGGAGCTGTTTTTT.

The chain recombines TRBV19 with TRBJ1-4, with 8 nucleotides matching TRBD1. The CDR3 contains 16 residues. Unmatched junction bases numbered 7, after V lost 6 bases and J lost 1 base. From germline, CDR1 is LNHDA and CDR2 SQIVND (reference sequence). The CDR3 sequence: CASRNPGGITNEKLFF. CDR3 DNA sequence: TGTGCCAGTAGAAATCCAGGGGGCATAACTAATGAAAAACTGTTTTTT.

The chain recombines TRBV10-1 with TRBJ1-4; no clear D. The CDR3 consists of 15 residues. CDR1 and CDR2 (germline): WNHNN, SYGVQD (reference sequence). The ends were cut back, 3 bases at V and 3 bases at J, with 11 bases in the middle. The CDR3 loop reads CASSDGISANEKLFF. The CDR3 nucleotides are TGCGCCAGCAGTGACGGTATTTCGGCTAATGAAAAACTGTTTTTT.

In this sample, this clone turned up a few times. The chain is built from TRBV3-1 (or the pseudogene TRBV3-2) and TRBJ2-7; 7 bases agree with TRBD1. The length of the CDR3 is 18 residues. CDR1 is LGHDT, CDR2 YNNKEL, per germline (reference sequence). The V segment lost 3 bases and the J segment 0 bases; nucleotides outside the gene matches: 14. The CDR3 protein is CASSQARYRGRSSYEQYF. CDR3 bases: TGTGCCAGCAGCCAGGCCCGCTACAGGGGTCGGAGCTCCTACGAGCAGTACTTC.

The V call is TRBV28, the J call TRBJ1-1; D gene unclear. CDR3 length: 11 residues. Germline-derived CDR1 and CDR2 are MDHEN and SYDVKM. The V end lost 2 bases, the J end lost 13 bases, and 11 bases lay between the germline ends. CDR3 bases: TGTGCCAGCAGTTTAGGAAGGGTGCATTTCTTT. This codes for CASSLGRVHFF.

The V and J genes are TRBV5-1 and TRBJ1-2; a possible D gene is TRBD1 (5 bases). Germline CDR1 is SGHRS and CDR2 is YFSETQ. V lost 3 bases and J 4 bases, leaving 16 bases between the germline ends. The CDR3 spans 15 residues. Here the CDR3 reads CASSYNAGRSYGYTF. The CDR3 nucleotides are TGCGCCAGCAGCTACAACGCAGGGCGAAGCTATGGCTACACCTTC.

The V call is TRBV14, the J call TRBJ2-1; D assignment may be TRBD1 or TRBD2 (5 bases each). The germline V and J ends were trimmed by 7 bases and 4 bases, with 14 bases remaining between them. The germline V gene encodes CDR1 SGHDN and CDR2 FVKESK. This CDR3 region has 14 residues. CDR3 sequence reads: CASNRLGEYNEQFF. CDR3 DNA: TGTGCCAGCAACCGTTTGGGGGAATACAATGAGCAGTTCTTC.

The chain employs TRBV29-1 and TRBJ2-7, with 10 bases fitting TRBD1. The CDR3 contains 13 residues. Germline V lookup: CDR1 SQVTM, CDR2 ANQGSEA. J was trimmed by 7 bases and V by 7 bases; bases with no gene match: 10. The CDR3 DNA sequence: TGCAGCGCTACGACAGGGGGCGAGTTTGAGCAGTACTTC. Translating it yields CSATTGGEFEQYF.

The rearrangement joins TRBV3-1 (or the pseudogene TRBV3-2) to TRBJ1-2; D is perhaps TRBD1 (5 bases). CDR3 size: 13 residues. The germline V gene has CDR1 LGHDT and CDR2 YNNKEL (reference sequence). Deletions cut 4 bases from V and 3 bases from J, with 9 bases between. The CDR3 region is CASSPRGYYGYTF. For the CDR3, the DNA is TGTGCCAGCAGCCCCCGGGGGTACTATGGCTACACCTTC.

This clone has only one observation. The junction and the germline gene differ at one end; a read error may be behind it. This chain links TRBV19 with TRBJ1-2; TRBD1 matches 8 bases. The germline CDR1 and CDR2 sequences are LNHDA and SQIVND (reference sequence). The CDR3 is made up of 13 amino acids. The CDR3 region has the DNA TGTGCCAGTAGTCTAGACAGGGGATATGGCTACACCTTC. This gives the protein CASSLDRGYGYTF.

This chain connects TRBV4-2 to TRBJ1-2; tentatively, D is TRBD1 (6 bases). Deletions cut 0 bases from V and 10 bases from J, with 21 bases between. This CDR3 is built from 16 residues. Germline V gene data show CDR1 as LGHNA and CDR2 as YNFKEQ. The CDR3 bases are TGTGCCAGCAGCCAAGAAGATTCCGGGACACCCTTTGACTACACCTTC. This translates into CASSQEDSGTPFDYTF.

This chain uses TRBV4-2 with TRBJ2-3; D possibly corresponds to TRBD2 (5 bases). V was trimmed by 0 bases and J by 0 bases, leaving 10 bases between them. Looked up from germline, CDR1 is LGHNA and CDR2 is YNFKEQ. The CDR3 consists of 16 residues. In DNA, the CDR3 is TGTGCCAGCAGCCAAGAGTCCCGCGGGAGCACAGATACGCAGTATTTT. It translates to CASSQESRGSTDTQYF.

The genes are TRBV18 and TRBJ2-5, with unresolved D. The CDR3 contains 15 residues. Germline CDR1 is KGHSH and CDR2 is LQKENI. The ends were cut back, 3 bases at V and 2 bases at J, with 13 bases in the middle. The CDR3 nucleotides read TGTGCCAGCTCACCCGCGAAAGGTTCTCAAGAGACCCAGTACTTC. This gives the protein CASSPAKGSQETQYF.

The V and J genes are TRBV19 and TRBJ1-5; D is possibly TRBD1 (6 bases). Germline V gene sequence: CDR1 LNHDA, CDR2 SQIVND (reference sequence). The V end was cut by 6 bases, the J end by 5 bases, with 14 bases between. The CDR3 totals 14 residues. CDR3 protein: CASRTGNTDQPQHF. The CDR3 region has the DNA TGTGCCAGTAGGACAGGAAATACTGATCAGCCCCAGCATTTT. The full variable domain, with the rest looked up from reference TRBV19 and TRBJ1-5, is DGGITQSPKYLFRKEGQNVTLSCEQNLNHDAMYWYRQDPGQGLRLIYYSQIVNDFQKGDIAEGYSVSREKKESFPLTVTSAQKNPTAFYLCASRTGNTDQPQHFGDGTRLSIL.

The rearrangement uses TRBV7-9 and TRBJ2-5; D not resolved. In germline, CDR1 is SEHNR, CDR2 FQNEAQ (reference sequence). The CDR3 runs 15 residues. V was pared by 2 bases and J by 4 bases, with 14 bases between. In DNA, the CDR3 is TGTGCCAGCAGCTTACTAGTATGGGGTATAGAGACCCAGTACTTC. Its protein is CASSLLVWGIETQYF.

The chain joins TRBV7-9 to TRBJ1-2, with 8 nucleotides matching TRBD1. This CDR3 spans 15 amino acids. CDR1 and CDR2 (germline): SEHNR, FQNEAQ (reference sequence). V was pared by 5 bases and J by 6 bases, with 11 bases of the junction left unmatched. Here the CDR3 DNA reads TGTGCCAGCAGCCCTCCACAGGGGGTCGTGAATGGCTACACCTTC. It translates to CASSPPQGVVNGYTF.

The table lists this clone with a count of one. CDR3 sequence reads: CASSEYETSGILSSYNEQFF. CDR3 DNA: TGCGCCAGCAGTGAGTACGAGACTAGCGGGATCCTCAGCTCCTACAATGAGCAGTTCTTC. The gene calls are TRBV10-1 and TRBJ2-1; 11 bases line up with TRBD2. The CDR3 loop spans 20 amino acids. CDR1 is WNHNN, CDR2 SYGVQD, per germline (reference sequence). Trimming at V came to 1 base and at J to 0 bases, leaving 11 bases not matched to a gene.

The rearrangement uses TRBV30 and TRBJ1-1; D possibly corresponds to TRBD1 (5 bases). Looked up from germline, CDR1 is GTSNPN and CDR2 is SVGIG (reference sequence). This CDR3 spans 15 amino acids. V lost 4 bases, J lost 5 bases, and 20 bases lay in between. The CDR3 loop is CAWTWGRVPGTEAFF. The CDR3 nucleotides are TGTGCCTGGACCTGGGGCAGGGTTCCGGGAACTGAAGCTTTCTTT.

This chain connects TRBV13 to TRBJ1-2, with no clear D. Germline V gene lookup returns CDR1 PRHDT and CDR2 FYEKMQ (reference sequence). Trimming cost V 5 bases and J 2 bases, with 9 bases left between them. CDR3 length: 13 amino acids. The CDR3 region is CASSRSRNYGYTF. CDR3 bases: TGTGCCAGCAGCAGGAGCAGGAACTATGGCTACACCTTC. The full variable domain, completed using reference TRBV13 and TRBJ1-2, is AAGVIQSPRHLIKEKRETATLKCYPIPRHDTVYWYQQGPGQDPQFLISFYEKMQSDKGSIPDRFSAQQFSDYHSELNMSSLELGDSALYFCASSRSRNYGYTFGSGTRLTVV.

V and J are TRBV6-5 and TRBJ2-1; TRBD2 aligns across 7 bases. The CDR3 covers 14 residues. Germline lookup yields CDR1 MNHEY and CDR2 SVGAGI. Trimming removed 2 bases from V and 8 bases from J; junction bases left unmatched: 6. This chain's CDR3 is CASSYGGSKYEQFF. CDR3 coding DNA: TGTGCCAGCAGTTACGGCGGGAGTAAGTATGAGCAGTTCTTC.

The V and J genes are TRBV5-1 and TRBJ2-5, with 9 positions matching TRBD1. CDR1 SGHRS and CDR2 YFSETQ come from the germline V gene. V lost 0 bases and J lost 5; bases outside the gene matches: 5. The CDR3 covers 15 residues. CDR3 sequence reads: CASSLDRGRSETQYF. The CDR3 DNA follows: TGCGCCAGCAGCTTGGACAGGGGGCGGTCGGAGACCCAGTACTTC. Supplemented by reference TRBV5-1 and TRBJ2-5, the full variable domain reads KAGVTQTPRYLIKTRGQQVTLSCSPISGHRSVSWYQQTPGQGLQFLFEYFSETQRNKGNFPGRFSGRQFSNSRSEMNVSTLELGDSALYLCASSLDRGRSETQYFGPGTRLLVL.

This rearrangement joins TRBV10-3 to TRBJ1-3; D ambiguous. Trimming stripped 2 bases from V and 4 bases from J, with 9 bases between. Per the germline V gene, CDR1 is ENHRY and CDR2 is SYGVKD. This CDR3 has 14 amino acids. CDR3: CAISEVAAGNTIYF. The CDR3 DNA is TGTGCCATCAGTGAGGTGGCAGCGGGAAACACCATATATTTT.

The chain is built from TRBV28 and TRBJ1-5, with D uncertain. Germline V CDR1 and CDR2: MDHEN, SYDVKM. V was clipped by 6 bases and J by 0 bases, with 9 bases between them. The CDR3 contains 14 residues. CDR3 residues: CASSILYSNQPQHF. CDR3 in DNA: TGTGCCAGCAGCATCCTCTATAGCAATCAGCCCCAGCATTTT.

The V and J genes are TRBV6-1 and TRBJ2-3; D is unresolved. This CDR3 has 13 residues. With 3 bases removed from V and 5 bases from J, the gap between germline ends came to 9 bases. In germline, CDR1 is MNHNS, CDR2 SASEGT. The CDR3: CASSDWLGDTQYF. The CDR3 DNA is TGTGCCAGCAGTGATTGGCTCGGAGATACGCAGTATTTT.

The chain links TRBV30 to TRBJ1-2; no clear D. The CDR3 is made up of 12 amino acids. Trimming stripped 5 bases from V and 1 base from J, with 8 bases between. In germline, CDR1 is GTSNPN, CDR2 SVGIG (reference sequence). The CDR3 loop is CAWVSNNYGYTF. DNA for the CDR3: TGTGCCTGGGTCAGCAATAACTATGGCTACACCTTC.

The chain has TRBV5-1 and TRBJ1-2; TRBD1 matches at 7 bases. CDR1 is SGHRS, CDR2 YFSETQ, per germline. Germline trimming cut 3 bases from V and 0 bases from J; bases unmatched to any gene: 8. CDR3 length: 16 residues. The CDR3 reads CASSWKGQRANYGYTF. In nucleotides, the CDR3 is TGCGCCAGCAGCTGGAAGGGACAGCGAGCTAACTATGGCTACACCTTC. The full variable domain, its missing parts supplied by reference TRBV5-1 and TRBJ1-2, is KAGVTQTPRYLIKTRGQQVTLSCSPISGHRSVSWYQQTPGQGLQFLFEYFSETQRNKGNFPGRFSGRQFSNSRSEMNVSTLELGDSALYLCASSWKGQRANYGYTFGSGTRLTVV.

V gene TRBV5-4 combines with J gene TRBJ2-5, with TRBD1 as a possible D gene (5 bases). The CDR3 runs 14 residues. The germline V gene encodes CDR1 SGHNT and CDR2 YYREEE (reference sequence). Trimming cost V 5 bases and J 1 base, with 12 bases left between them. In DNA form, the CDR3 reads TGTGCCAGCAGAGTAGGGGCAGTCCAAGAGACCCAGTACTTC. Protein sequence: CASRVGAVQETQYF.

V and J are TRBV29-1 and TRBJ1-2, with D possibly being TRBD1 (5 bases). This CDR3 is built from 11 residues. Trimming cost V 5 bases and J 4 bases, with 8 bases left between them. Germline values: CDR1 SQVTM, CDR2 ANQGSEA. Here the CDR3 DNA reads TGCAGCGTTACAGGAATCTATGGCTACACCTTC. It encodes CSVTGIYGYTF.

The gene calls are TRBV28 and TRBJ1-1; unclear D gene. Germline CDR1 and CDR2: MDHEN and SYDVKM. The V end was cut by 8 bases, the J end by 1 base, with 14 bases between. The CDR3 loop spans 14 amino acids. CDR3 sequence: CASRFRPGNTEAFF. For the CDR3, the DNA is TGTGCCAGCCGATTTCGGCCAGGGAACACTGAAGCTTTCTTT.

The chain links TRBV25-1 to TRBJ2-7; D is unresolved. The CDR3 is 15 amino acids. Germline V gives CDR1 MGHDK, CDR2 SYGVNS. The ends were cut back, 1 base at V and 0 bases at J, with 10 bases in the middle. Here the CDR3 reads CASSESTTSSYEQYF. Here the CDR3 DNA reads TGTGCCAGCAGTGAATCAACGACGAGCTCCTACGAGCAGTACTTC.

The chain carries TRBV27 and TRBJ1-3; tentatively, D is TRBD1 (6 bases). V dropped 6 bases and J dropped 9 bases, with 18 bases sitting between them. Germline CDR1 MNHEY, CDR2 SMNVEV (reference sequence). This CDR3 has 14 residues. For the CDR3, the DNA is TGTGCCAGCAGCAGGACAGTCGGTGGGGGCACCATATATTTT. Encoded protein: CASSRTVGGGTIYF.